This entry lists 14 T cell receptor beta chains sequenced from one sample in a study of blood T cell repertoires in COVID-19. Assay: immunoSEQ multiplex PCR; the TCRdb copy retains only in-frame clones and omits some. Of over 120,000 clones listed, over 60% are singletons. Sequenced: peripheral blood. The receptors originated from a woman in her fifties or sixties with active or convalescent COVID-19.

This rearrangement joins TRBV9 to TRBJ2-7, with D perhaps TRBD2 (5 bases). This CDR3 has 15 residues. The germline V and J ends were trimmed by 0 bases and 5 bases, with 15 bases remaining between them. Germline V gene lookup returns CDR1 SGDLS and CDR2 YYNGEE. The CDR3: CASSVGAARVDEQYF. The CDR3 nucleotides read TGTGCCAGCAGCGTAGGGGCCGCGAGGGTGGACGAGCAGTACTTC.

The table lists this clone with a count of one. The rearrangement links TRBV19 to TRBJ2-3, with unresolved D. Germline lookup yields CDR1 LNHDA and CDR2 SQIVND (reference sequence). The V and J ends lost 4 bases and 2 bases respectively, with 13 bases between them. This CDR3 region has 15 residues. DNA of the CDR3: TGTGCCAGTAGTAGAAGTCAGGTATACACAGATACGCAGTATTTT. Encoded protein: CASSRSQVYTDTQYF. Complete variable domain (other parts from reference TRBV19 and TRBJ2-3): DGGITQSPKYLFRKEGQNVTLSCEQNLNHDAMYWYRQDPGQGLRLIYYSQIVNDFQKGDIAEGYSVSREKKESFPLTVTSAQKNPTAFYLCASSRSQVYTDTQYFGPGTRLTVL.

The V and J genes are TRBV6-5 and TRBJ1-1; 7 bases are shared with TRBD1. The CDR3 runs 14 residues. The ends lost 8 bases at V and 0 bases at J; junction bases unmatched: 6. Germline V gives CDR1 MNHEY, CDR2 SVGAGI. CDR3 DNA: TGTGCCAGCGACACAGGGGAAATGAACACTGAAGCTTTCTTT. Translating gives CASDTGEMNTEAFF.

In its sample, this clone was seen once. V usage is TRBV28 and J usage is TRBJ1-4, with 9 positions matching TRBD1. Germline loops: CDR1 MDHEN, CDR2 SYDVKM. The V segment lost 4 bases and the J segment 5 bases; nucleotides outside the gene matches: 5. The CDR3 spans 15 residues. This CDR3 is CASSSRDRENEKLFF. The CDR3 DNA reads TGTGCCAGCAGTTCCCGGGACAGGGAGAATGAAAAACTGTTTTTT.

The chain employs TRBV24-1 and TRBJ1-2; unclear D gene. Germline loops: CDR1 KGHDR, CDR2 SFDVKD. The CDR3 runs 12 residues. V lost 4 bases, J lost 6 bases, and 8 bases lay in between. The CDR3 DNA sequence: TGTGCCACCAGTGACACGAACAATGGCTACACCTTC. As protein: CATSDTNNGYTF.

The chain uses TRBV19 and TRBJ1-5; 7 nucleotides agree with TRBD1. The CDR3 is 15 residues long. The germline V gene encodes CDR1 LNHDA and CDR2 SQIVND (reference sequence). The V and J ends lost 7 bases and 2 bases, in that order; junction bases with no gene match: 8. The CDR3 region is CASNDRAGGNQPQHF. In DNA, the CDR3 is TGTGCCAGTAATGACAGGGCGGGTGGCAATCAGCCCCAGCATTTT.

The gene calls are TRBV7-9 and TRBJ1-6, with 7 bases identical to TRBD1. V was clipped by 5 bases and J by 10 bases; unmatched bases: 14. Germline CDR1 reads SEHNR; CDR2 reads FQNEAQ (reference sequence). The CDR3 consists of 16 residues. The CDR3 reads CASSHYRGERRSPLHF. CDR3 bases: TGTGCCAGCAGCCACTACAGGGGCGAAAGGCGATCACCCCTCCACTTT.

The chain is built from TRBV4-3 and TRBJ1-2; D unresolved. V lost 1 base to trimming and J lost 4 bases, with 10 bases between them. This CDR3 is built from 14 residues. Looked up from germline, CDR1 is LGHNA and CDR2 is YSLEER. The CDR3 DNA is TGCGCCAGCAGCCAAGGGGCCGCCTCCTATGGCTACACCTTC. Translating gives CASSQGAASYGYTF.

The rearrangement uses TRBV7-9 and TRBJ2-5; 14 bases are a match to TRBD2. In germline, CDR1 is SEHNR, CDR2 FQNEAQ (reference sequence). The V segment lost 5 bases and the J segment 4 bases; nucleotides outside the gene matches: 6. CDR3 length equals 16 residues. The CDR3 here is CASSPGLAGGRETQYF. The CDR3 DNA reads TGTGCCAGCAGCCCCGGACTAGCGGGGGGTCGAGAGACCCAGTACTTC.

The J gene is TRBJ1-2, the V gene TRBV7-2; 8 bases fit TRBD1. V lost 6 bases and J lost 4; bases outside the gene matches: 4. The CDR3 runs to 13 residues. Germline V gene data show CDR1 as SGHTA and CDR2 as FQGNSA. The CDR3 spells CASRVDRAYGYTF. CDR3 in DNA: TGTGCCAGCAGGGTGGACAGGGCCTATGGCTACACCTTC. Together with reference TRBV7-2 and TRBJ1-2, the CDR3 gives the full variable domain: GAGVSQSPSNKVTEKGKDVELRCDPISGHTALYWYRQSLGQGLEFLIYFQGNSAPDKSGLPSDRFSAERTGGSVSTLTIQRTQQEDSAVYLCASRVDRAYGYTFGSGTRLTVV.

J is TRBJ1-5 and V is TRBV18; D call uncertain. CDR3 size: 16 residues. Germline values: CDR1 KGHSH, CDR2 LQKENI. V lost 6 bases to trimming and J lost 0 bases, with 15 bases between them. The CDR3 nucleotides read TGTGCCAGCTCGACCCGTCGACGGGATAGCAATCAGCCCCAGCATTTT. Residues: CASSTRRRDSNQPQHF. The whole variable domain, remainder taken from reference TRBV18 and TRBJ1-5, is NAGVMQNPRHLVRRRGQEARLRCSPMKGHSHVYWYRQLPEEGLKFMVYLQKENIIDESGMPKERFSAEFPKEGPSILRIQQVVRGDSAAYFCASSTRRRDSNQPQHFGDGTRLSIL.

The chain recombines TRBV11-3 with TRBJ2-1; 10 bases align to TRBD1. Germline V gives CDR1 SGHNT, CDR2 YENEEA. V gave up 3 bases and J gave up 7 bases; unmatched junction bases: 3. This CDR3 contains 14 residues. The CDR3 nucleotides read TGTGCCAGCAGCTTGGGACAGGGGAGGAATGAGCAGTTCTTC. It encodes CASSLGQGRNEQFF.

The gene calls are TRBV19 and TRBJ2-7, with D tentatively TRBD1 (6 bases). Trimming removed 3 bases from V and 4 bases from J, with 22 bases in between. The CDR3 consists of 17 residues. The germline V gene has CDR1 LNHDA and CDR2 SQIVND (reference sequence). CDR3 region: CASSIFARQGNLYEQYF. The CDR3 nucleotides are TGTGCCAGTAGTATTTTCGCGAGGCAGGGGAATTTGTACGAGCAGTACTTC. Based on the CDR3 plus reference TRBV19 and TRBJ2-7, the full variable domain is DGGITQSPKYLFRKEGQNVTLSCEQNLNHDAMYWYRQDPGQGLRLIYYSQIVNDFQKGDIAEGYSVSREKKESFPLTVTSAQKNPTAFYLCASSIFARQGNLYEQYFGPGTRLTVT.

This rearrangement joins TRBV18 to TRBJ2-7; D gene ambiguous. Trimming took 3 bases from V and 3 from J, leaving 6 bases between them. Germline CDR1 and CDR2: KGHSH and LQKENI. This CDR3 is built from 12 residues. The CDR3 DNA sequence: TGTGCCAGCTCACCGAACAGCTACGAGCAGTACTTC. This sequence encodes CASSPNSYEQYF.